This T cell receptor (beta chain) was sequenced for a study of graft-versus-host responses after intestinal transplantation. Across the study: Transplants given to recipients were multivisceral, liver-intestinal, or isolated intestinal. For approximately 3 years after anti-thymocyte globulin induction, all recipients took tacrolimus and steroids. Points from the study as a whole: GvH clones were identified in recipient marrow, with some first appearing in ileum or blood. High graft-versus-host to host-versus-graft clonal ratios were seen in allografts of patients with graft-donor T cell macrochimerism.

The CDR3 spans 14 residues. Losses at the gene ends were 4 bases for V and 8 bases for J; bases not matched to a gene: 9. CDR1 is SGDLS, CDR2 YYNGEE, per germline. Assay used: immunoSEQ multiplex PCR; TCRdb lists only in-frame clones, some missing. This table has about 64,000 clones, roughly 90% appearing once. A remark on this clone: Its antigen is as yet unknown.

The chain uses TRBV9 and TRBJ2-1; 7 bases match TRBD1. This TCR was sampled from a human donor who was the organ donor for an intestinal transplant. The sample consisted of unstimulated CD8+ T cells sorted from spleen or lymph node cells, taken before transplant. The CDR3 is CASSTTTGWDEQFF. The DNA of the CDR3 is TGTGCCAGCAGCACCACGACAGGGTGGGATGAGCAGTTCTTC.